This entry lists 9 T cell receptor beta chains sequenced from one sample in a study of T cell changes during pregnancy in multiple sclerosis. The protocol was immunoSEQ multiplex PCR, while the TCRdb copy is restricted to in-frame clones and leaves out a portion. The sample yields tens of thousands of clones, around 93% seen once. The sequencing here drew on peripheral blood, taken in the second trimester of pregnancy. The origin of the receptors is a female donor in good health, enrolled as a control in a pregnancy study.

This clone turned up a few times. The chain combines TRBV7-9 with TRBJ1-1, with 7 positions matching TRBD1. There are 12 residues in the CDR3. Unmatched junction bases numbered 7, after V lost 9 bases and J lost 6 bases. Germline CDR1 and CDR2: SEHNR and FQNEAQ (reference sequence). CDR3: CASYRGVAEAFF. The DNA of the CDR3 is TGTGCCAGTTACAGGGGAGTTGCTGAAGCTTTCTTT.

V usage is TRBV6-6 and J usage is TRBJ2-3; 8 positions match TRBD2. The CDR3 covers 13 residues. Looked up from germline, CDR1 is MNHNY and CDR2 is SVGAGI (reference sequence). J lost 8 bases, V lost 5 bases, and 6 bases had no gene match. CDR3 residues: CASSPTGGATQYF. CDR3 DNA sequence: TGTGCCAGCAGTCCTACCGGGGGGGCTACGCAGTATTTT.

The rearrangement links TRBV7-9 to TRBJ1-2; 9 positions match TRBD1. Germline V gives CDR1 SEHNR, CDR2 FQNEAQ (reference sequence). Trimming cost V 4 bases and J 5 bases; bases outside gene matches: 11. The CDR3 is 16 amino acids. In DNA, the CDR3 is TGTGCCAGCAGCTGGGACAGGGATTCCTTAGGGTATGGCTACACCTTC. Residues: CASSWDRDSLGYGYTF. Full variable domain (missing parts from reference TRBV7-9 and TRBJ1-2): DTGVSQNPRHKITKRGQNVTFRCDPISEHNRLYWYRQTLGQGPEFLTYFQNEAQLEKSRLLSDRFSAERPKGSFSTLEIQRTEQGDSAMYLCASSWDRDSLGYGYTFGSGTRLTVV.

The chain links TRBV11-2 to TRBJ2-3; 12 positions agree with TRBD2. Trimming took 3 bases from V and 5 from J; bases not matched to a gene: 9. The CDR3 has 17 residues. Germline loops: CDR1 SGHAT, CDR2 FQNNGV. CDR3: CASSFPLAGGGEDTQYF. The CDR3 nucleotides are TGTGCCAGCAGCTTTCCACTAGCGGGGGGAGGTGAAGATACGCAGTATTTT.

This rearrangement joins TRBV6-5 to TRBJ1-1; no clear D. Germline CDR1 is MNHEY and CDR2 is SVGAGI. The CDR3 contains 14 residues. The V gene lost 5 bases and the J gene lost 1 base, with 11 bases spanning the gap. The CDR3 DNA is TGTGCCAGCAGTACTAGGACGGGGAACACTGAAGCTTTCTTT. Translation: CASSTRTGNTEAFF.

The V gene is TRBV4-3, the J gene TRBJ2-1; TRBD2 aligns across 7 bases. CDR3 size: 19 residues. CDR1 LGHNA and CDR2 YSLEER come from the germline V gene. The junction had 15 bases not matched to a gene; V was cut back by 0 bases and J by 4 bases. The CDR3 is CASSQDASGAPRGYNEQFF. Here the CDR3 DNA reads TGCGCCAGCAGCCAAGATGCCAGCGGGGCCCCCCGGGGTTACAATGAGCAGTTCTTC.

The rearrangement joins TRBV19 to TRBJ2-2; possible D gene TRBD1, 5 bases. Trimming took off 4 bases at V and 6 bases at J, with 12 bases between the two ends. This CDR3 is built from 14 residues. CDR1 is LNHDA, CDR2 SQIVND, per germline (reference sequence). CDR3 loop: CASSTTDSSGELFF. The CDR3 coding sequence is TGTGCCAGTAGTACTACCGACAGCTCCGGGGAGCTGTTTTTT. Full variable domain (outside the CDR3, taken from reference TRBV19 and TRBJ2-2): DGGITQSPKYLFRKEGQNVTLSCEQNLNHDAMYWYRQDPGQGLRLIYYSQIVNDFQKGDIAEGYSVSREKKESFPLTVTSAQKNPTAFYLCASSTTDSSGELFFGEGSRLTVL.

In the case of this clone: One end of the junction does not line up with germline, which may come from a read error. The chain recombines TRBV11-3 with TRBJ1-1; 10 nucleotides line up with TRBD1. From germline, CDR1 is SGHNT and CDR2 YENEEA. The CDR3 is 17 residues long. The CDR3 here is CASTLSGTGVPNTEAFF. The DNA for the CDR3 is TGTGCCAGCACCTTATCCGGGACAGGGGTACCTAACACTGAAGCTTTCTTT.

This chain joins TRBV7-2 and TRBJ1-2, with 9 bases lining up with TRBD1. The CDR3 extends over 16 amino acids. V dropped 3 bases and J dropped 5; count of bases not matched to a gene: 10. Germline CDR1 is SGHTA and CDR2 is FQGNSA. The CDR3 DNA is TGTGCCAGCAGCTTCCAACCGGGACAGGGAAGGTATGGCTACACCTTC. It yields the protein CASSFQPGQGRYGYTF. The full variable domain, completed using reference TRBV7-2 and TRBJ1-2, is GAGVSQSPSNKVTEKGKDVELRCDPISGHTALYWYRQSLGQGLEFLIYFQGNSAPDKSGLPSDRFSAERTGGSVSTLTIQRTQQEDSAVYLCASSFQPGQGRYGYTFGSGTRLTVV.